This TCR beta chain was identified in a study of high-grade serous ovarian cancer treatment subgroups. Germline CDR1 is SGHVT and CDR2 is SQSDAQ. V shed 7 bases, J shed 7 bases, and the junction held 8 bases outside the gene matches. The CDR3 runs 14 residues. Some clones are missing from TCRdb's copy, which holds only in-frame ones; the method was immunoSEQ multiplex PCR. The sample lists around 1,500 clones, around 79% seen once, with 35% to 50% in the top ten. This clone was counted once. The tumor samples were collected prior to definitive surgery or chemotherapy. The chain recombines TRBV7-4 with TRBJ1-4, with 8 bases matching TRBD1. This TCR was recovered from a human donor with high-grade serous ovarian cancer. Sequencing input: tumor tissue. This CDR3 reads CASTDGQGGEKLFF. The CDR3 DNA reads TGTGCCAGCACCGACGGACAGGGAGGTGAAAAACTGTTTTTT.